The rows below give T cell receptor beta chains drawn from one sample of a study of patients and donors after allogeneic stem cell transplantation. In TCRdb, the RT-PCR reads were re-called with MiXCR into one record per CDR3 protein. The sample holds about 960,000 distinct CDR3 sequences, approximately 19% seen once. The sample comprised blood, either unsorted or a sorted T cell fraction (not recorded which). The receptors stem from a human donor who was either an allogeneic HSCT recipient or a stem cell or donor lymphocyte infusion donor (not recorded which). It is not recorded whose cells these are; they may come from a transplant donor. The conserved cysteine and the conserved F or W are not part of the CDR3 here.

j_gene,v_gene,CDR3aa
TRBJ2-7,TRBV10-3,AISDGGQGAYEQY
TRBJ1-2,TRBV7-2,ASSLERTGVGYT
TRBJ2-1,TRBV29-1,SVGERGTGSYNEQF
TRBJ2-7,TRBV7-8,ASSHSLGPLEQY
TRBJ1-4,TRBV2,ASEENSHNEKLF
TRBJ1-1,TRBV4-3,ASSQGTNGELDTEAF
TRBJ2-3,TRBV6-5,ASSYSERADTQY
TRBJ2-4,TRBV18,ASSPKQGAKNIQY
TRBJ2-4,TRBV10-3,AISGSGTENIQY
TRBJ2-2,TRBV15,ATRRTGGSSTGELF
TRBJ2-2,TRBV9,ASSAGEGLTGELF
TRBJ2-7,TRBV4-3,ASSQSRGLAHEQY
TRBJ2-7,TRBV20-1,TGGLAGTYEQY
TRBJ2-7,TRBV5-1,ASSSHIGSYEQY
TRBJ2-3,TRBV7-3,ASSQWGGAGSTDTQY
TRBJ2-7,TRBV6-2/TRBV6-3,ASDRDFRNHEQY
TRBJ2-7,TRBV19,ASSNALSYEQY
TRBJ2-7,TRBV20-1,SARDPGRRISTYEQY
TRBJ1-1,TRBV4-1,ASSQPGSGSAF
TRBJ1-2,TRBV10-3,AISERIKRLGGYT
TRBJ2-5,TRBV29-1,SAAPTGKVRETQY
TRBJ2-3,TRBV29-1,SVELRGGTDTQY
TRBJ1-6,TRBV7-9,ALTRGDFNSPLH
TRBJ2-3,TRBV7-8,ASSFKSPGLAGSTDTQY
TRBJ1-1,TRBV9,ASSVGGQGTLMNTEAF
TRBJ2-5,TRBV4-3,ASSQDSRWWGGKETQY
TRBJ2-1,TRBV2,ASSTLPGHKF
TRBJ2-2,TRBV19,ASSWGVGELF
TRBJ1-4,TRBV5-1,ASSLDRTGSEKLF